This T cell receptor beta chain emerged from a study of T cells in narcolepsy. The table came from immunoSEQ multiplex PCR; TCRdb's copy has only in-frame clones and leaves some out. Of fewer than 40,000 clones listed, about four fifths are singletons. The CDR3 is made up of 16 amino acids. Germline V gene sequence: CDR1 GTSNPN, CDR2 SVGIG (reference sequence). Trimming cost V 2 bases and J 5 bases, with 16 bases left between them. Sequences were obtained from CD45RA- memory CD4+ T cells from PBMCs. V gene TRBV30 combines with J gene TRBJ1-6, with D perhaps matching TRBD1 (6 bases). This TCR was sampled from a human donor with narcolepsy. The CDR3 reads CAWSRGSGPNNSPLHF. As DNA, the CDR3 is TGTGCCTGGAGTAGGGGGTCCGGACCAAATAATTCACCCCTCCACTTT.